The text below deals with one TCR beta chain. Method: immunoSEQ multiplex PCR; TCRdb's copy keeps in-frame clones and lacks some. The data contain about 50,000 clones, 90% to 97% of them singletons. This sample was included in a study of technical replicates of blood from a handful of donors. V lost 3 bases to trimming and J lost 2 bases; unmatched junction nucleotides: 1. CDR1 and CDR2 from the germline V gene are LNHDA and SQIVND (reference sequence). The CDR3 length is 14 residues. Sequencing was carried out using T cells isolated from PBMCs. This clonotype was obtained from a human donor in good health. This rearrangement joins TRBV19 to TRBJ2-7, with 10 nucleotides matching TRBD1. CDR3: CASSMGTGAYEQYF. In DNA, the CDR3 is TGTGCCAGTAGTATGGGGACAGGGGCCTACGAGCAGTACTTC.